This TCR beta chain was observed in a study of blood T cell repertoires in COVID-19. Turning to the study itself: Sites across the United States, Italy and Spain contributed samples from acute and convalescent COVID-19. Sample material is recorded as cDNA or gDNA derived from T cells, B-cell-depleted T cells, or PBMCs.

J gave up 6 bases and V 0 bases, and 2 bases lay outside the gene matches. CDR1 is SGDLS and CDR2 is YYNGEE in the germline V gene. The CDR3 has 15 residues. As originally analysed: Estimated nucleated cell counts came from reference gene primer amplification. The assay was immunoSEQ multiplex PCR, and TCRdb's table has in-frame clones only and misses some. The V and J calls and the clone size are those of that table, but D and trimming were determined from the DNA. The sample includes 300,000 or so clones, roughly 90% of them seen just once. The count of this clone is one. Seattle cases were enrolled at active infection and followed longitudinally.

The sample was peripheral blood. The TCR originated in a woman under 40 with COVID-19, enrolled during active disease. The chain recombines TRBV9 with TRBJ2-1; the match to TRBD1 covers 11 bases. The CDR3: CASSVVGTGGNEQFF. The CDR3 bases are TGTGCCAGCAGCGTAGTAGGGACAGGGGGCAATGAGCAGTTCTTC.